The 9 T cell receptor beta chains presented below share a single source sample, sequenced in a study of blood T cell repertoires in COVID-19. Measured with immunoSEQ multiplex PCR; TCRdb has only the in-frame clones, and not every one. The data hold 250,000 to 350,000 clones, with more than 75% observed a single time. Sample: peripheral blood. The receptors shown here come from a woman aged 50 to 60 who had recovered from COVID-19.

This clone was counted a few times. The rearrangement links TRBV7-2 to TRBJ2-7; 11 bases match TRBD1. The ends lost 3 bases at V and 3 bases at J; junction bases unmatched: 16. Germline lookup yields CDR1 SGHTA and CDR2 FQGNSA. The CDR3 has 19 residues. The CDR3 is CASSLKIGQGAPTGYEQYF. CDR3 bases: TGTGCCAGCAGCTTGAAGATCGGACAGGGGGCTCCAACGGGCTACGAGCAGTACTTC.

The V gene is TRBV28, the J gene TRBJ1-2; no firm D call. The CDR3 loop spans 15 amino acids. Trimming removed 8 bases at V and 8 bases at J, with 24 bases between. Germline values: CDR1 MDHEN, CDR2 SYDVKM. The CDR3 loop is CASQLRWIGLRGYTF. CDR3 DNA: TGTGCCAGCCAATTGAGGTGGATCGGGTTACGGGGCTACACCTTC.

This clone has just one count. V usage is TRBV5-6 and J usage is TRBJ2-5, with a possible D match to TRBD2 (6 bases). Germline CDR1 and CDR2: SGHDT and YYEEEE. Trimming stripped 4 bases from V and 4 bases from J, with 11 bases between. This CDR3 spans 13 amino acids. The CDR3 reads CASSGGFGETQYF. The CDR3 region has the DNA TGTGCCAGCAGCGGGGGGTTCGGAGAGACCCAGTACTTC.

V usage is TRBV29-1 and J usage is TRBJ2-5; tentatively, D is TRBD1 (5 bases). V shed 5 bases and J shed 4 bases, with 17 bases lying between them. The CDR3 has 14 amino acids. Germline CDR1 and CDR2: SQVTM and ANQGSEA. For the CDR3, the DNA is TGCAGCGTTAGTGGACCTCTGCAGGGAGAGACCCAGTACTTC. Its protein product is CSVSGPLQGETQYF. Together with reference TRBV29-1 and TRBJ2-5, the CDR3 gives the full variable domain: SAVISQKPSRDICQRGTSLTIQCQVDSQVTMMFWYRQQPGQSLTLIATANQGSEATYESGFVIDKFPISRPNLTFSTLTVSNMSPEDSSIYLCSVSGPLQGETQYFGPGTRLLVL.

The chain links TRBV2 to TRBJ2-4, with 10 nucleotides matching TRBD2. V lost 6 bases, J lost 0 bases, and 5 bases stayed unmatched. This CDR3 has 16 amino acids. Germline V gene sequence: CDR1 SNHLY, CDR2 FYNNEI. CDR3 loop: CASRPGLALAKNIQYF. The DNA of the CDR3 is TGTGCCAGCAGGCCGGGACTAGCGCTAGCCAAAAACATTCAGTACTTC.

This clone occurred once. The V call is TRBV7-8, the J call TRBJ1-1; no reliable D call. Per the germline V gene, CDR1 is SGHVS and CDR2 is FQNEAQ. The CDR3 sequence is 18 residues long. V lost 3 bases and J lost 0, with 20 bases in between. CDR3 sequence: CASSFDRGRVHMNTEAFF. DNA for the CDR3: TGTGCCAGCAGCTTTGACCGGGGTAGGGTTCATATGAACACTGAAGCTTTCTTT.

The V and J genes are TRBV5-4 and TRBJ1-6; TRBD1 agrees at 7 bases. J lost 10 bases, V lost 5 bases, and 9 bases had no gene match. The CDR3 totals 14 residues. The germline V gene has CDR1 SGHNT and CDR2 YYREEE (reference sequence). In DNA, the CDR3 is TGTGCCAGCAGGGGGGACAGCATGGCCTCACCCCTCCACTTT. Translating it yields CASRGDSMASPLHF.

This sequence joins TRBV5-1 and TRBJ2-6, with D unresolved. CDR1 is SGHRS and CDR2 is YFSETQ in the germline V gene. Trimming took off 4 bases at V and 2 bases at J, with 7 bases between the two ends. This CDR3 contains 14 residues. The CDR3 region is CASSQAAGANVLTF. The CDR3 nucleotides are TGCGCCAGCAGCCAGGCTGCTGGGGCCAACGTCCTGACTTTC.

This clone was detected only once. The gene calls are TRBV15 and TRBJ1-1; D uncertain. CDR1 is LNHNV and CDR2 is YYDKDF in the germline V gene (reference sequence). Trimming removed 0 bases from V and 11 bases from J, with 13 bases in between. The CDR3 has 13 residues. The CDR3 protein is CATSRDARAGAFF. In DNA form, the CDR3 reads TGTGCCACCAGCAGAGACGCACGTGCCGGGGCTTTCTTT.